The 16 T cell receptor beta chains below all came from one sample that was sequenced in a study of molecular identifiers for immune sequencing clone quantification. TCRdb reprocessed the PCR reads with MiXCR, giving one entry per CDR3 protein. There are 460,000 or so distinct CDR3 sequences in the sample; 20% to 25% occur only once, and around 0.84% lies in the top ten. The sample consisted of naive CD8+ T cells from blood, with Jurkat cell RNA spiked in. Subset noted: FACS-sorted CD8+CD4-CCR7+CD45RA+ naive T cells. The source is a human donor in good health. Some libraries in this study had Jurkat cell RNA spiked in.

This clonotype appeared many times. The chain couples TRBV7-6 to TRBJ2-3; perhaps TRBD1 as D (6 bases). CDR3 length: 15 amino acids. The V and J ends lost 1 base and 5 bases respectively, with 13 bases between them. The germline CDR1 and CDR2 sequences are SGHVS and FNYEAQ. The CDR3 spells CASSLEAGELDTQYF. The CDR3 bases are TGTGCCAGCAGCTTAGAGGCAGGGGAGCTAGATACGCAGTATTTT.

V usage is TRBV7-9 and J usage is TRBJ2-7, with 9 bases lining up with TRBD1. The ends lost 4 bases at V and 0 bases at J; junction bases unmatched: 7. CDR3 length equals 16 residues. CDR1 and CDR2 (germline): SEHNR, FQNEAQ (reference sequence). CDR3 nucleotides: TGTGCCAGCAGCTCCCCCGGGACAGGGACCTCCTACGAGCAGTACTTC. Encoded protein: CASSSPGTGTSYEQYF.

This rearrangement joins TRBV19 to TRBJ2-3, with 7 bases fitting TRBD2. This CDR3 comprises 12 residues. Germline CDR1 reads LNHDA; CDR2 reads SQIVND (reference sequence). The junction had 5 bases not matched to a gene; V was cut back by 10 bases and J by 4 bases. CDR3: CATGGSADTQYF. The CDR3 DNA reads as TGTGCCACGGGGGGTAGCGCAGATACGCAGTATTTT.

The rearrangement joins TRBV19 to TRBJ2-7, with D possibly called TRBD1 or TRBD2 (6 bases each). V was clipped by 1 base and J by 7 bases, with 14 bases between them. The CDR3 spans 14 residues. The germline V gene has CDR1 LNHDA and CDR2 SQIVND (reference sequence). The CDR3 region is CASSIVPGAQEQYF. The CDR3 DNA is TGTGCCAGTAGTATAGTTCCGGGGGCGCAGGAGCAGTACTTC. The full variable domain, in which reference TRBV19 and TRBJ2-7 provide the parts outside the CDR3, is DGGITQSPKYLFRKEGQNVTLSCEQNLNHDAMYWYRQDPGQGLRLIYYSQIVNDFQKGDIAEGYSVSREKKESFPLTVTSAQKNPTAFYLCASSIVPGAQEQYFGPGTRLTVT.

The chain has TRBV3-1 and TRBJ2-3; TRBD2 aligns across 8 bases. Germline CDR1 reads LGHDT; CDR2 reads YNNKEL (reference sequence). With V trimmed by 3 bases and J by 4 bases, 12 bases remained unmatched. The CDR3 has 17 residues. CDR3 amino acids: CASSHRLGGLGADTQYF. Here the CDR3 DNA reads TGTGCCAGCAGCCACCGACTAGGGGGACTAGGGGCAGATACGCAGTATTTT.

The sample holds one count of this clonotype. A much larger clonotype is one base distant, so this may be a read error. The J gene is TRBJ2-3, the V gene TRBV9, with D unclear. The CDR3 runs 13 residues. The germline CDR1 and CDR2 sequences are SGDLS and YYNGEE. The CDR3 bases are TGTGCCAGCAGCCCGGCAGACCCAGATACGCAGTGTTTT. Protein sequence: CASSPADPDTQCF.

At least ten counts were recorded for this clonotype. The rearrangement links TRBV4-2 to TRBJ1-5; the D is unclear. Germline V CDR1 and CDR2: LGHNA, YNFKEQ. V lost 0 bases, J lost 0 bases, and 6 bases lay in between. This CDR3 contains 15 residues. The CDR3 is CASSQDTYSNQPQHF. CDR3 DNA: TGTGCCAGCAGCCAAGATACGTATAGCAATCAGCCCCAGCATTTT.

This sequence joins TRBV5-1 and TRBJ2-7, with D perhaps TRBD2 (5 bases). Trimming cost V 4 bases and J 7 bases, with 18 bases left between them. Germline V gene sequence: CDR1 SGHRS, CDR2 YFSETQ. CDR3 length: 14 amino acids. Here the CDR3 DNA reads TGCGCCAGCAGCGCCGATTCGGGGTCTGGGGAGCAGTACTTC. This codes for CASSADSGSGEQYF.

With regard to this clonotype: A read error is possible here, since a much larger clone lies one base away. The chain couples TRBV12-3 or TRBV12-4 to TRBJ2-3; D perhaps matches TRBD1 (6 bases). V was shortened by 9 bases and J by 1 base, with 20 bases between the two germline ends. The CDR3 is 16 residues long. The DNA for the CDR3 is TGTGCCAGTTCTGTCCTGGACAGCAGAGGCACAGATACGCAGTATTTT. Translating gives CASSVLDSRGTDTQYF.

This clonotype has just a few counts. CDR3 residues: CASSNRGRETQYF. CDR3 coding DNA: TGTGCCAGCAGCAACCGAGGGCGAGAGACCCAGTACTTC. The chain is built from TRBV11-2 and TRBJ2-5; D might be TRBD2 (5 bases). With 5 bases removed from V and 4 bases from J, the gap between germline ends came to 11 bases. CDR1 SGHAT and CDR2 FQNNGV come from the germline V gene. This CDR3 comprises 13 residues.

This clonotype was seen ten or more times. CDR3 loop: CAGKLQGNSNQPQHF. The CDR3 bases are TGCGCCGGGAAGCTACAGGGGAATAGCAATCAGCCCCAGCATTTT. V and J are TRBV23-1 and TRBJ1-5; TRBD1 agrees at 7 bases. TRBV23-1 is assigned to the ORF class and has an uncertain function. The ends lost 11 bases at V and 0 bases at J; junction bases unmatched: 10. The CDR3 consists of 15 residues.

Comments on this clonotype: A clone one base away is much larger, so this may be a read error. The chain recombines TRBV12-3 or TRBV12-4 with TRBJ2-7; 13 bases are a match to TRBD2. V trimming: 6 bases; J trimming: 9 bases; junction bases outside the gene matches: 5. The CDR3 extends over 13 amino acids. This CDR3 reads CASRGLAGDGQYF. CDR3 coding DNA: TGTGCCAGCAGAGGACTAGCGGGGGACGGGCAGTACTTC.

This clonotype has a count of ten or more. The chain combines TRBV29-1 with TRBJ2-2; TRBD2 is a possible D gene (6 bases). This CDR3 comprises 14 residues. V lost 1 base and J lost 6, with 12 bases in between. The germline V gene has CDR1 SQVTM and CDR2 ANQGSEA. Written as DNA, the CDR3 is TGCAGCGTTGAAGTAGGGCTAGCGTCCGGGGAGCTGTTTTTT. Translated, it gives CSVEVGLASGELFF.

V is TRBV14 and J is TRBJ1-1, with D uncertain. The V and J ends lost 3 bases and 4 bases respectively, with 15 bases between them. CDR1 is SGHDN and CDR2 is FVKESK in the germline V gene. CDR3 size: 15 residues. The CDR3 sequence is CASSHLGLTGTEAFF. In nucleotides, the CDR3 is TGTGCCAGCAGCCACCTAGGGTTGACGGGCACTGAAGCTTTCTTT.

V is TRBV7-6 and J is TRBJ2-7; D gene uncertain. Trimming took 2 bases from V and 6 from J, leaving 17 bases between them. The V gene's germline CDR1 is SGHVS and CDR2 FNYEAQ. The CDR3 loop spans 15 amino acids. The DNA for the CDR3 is TGTGCCAGCAGCTTATCGGTAGGGAAGGCCTTCGAGCAGTACTTC. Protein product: CASSLSVGKAFEQYF. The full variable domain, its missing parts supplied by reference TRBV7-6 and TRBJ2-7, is GAGVSQSPRYKVTKRGQDVALRCDPISGHVSLYWYRQALGQGPEFLTYFNYEAQQDKSGLPNDRFSAERPEGSISTLTIQRTEQRDSAMYRCASSLSVGKAFEQYFGPGTRLTVT.

The DNA for the CDR3 is TGTGCCAGCAGCCTGGGGACAGGGGTTATGGAGACCCAGTACTTC. Translated: CASSLGTGVMETQYF. The V gene is TRBV11-3, the J gene TRBJ2-5, with 10 bases matching TRBD1. V gave up 5 bases and J gave up 5 bases; unmatched junction bases: 8. The length of the CDR3 is 15 residues. Germline V gene data show CDR1 as SGHNT and CDR2 as YENEEA.